These 13 T cell receptor beta chains originate from one sample sequenced in a study of OX40 agonist ivuxolimab in advanced cancers. Libraries were prepared by immunoSEQ multiplex PCR; TCRdb keeps only in-frame clonotypes and omits some of them. The table includes around 72,000 clones, 75% to 90% detected once. The source material was CD4+ or CD8+ T cells sorted from blood, sampled in a trial of the OX40 agonist ivuxolimab. The receptor source for this set is an adult with an advanced solid tumor such as melanoma, head and neck, liver or kidney cancer.

V usage is TRBV11-2 and J usage is TRBJ2-5; D tentatively reads TRBD1 or TRBD2 (5 bases each). This CDR3 spans 14 amino acids. Germline lookup yields CDR1 SGHAT and CDR2 FQNNGV. Trimming shortened V by 5 bases and J by 5 bases, and 15 bases separated the two germline ends. The CDR3 region has the DNA TGTGCCAGCAGCCCTTTGAGAGGGGTGGAGACCCAGTACTTC. Protein: CASSPLRGVETQYF.

There are a few counts of this clone. This chain links TRBV28 with TRBJ1-2; 9 bases are shared with TRBD1. The CDR3 runs to 13 residues. The germline gives CDR1 MDHEN, CDR2 SYDVKM. The ends lost 6 bases at V and 8 bases at J; junction bases unmatched: 7. CDR3 region: CASRGQGPLGYTF. Here the CDR3 DNA reads TGTGCCAGCAGGGGACAGGGCCCCCTGGGCTACACCTTC.

V gene TRBV4-2 combines with J gene TRBJ1-6; 8 positions agree with TRBD1. CDR3 length: 16 amino acids. Germline loops: CDR1 LGHNA, CDR2 YNFKEQ. Trimming removed 4 bases from V and 3 bases from J; junction bases left unmatched: 5. The CDR3 DNA reads TGTGCCAGCAGCCTGGGACAGGTTTACTATAATTCACCCCTCCACTTT. Its translation is CASSLGQVYYNSPLHF.

The rearrangement joins TRBV7-8 to TRBJ2-7, with 10 positions matching TRBD2. The CDR3 loop spans 14 amino acids. V gave up 5 bases and J gave up 2 bases; unmatched junction bases: 3. Per the germline V gene, CDR1 is SGHVS and CDR2 is FQNEAQ. As DNA, the CDR3 is TGTGCCAGCAGCCTTGGACTAGCGGCCTACGAGCAGTACTTC. Translating it yields CASSLGLAAYEQYF.

The chain employs TRBV6-6 and TRBJ2-5; D is possibly TRBD2 (6 bases). Germline values: CDR1 MNHNY, CDR2 SVGAGI (reference sequence). The CDR3 runs 16 residues. V shed 5 bases and J shed 1 base, with 17 bases lying between them. The CDR3 region is CASSRPGTRPQETQYF. CDR3 DNA sequence: TGTGCCAGCAGTCGCCCCGGGACTCGACCCCAAGAGACCCAGTACTTC.

V is TRBV5-1 and J is TRBJ1-1; perhaps TRBD1 as D (5 bases). Germline V gene lookup returns CDR1 SGHRS and CDR2 YFSETQ. The CDR3 sequence is 13 residues long. V gave up 2 bases and J gave up 3 bases, with 8 bases separating them. The CDR3 DNA follows: TGCGCCAGCAGCTTATGGGACGACACTGAAGCTTTCTTT. This encodes CASSLWDDTEAFF.

This clone appeared once. V is TRBV7-3 and J is TRBJ2-3; D may be TRBD2 (5 bases). CDR1 and CDR2 from the germline V gene are SGHTA and FQGTGA. The CDR3 sequence is 15 residues long. V was pared by 3 bases and J by 1 base, with 11 bases between. CDR3 coding DNA: TGTGCCAGCAGCTTCTCCGGGGTTGGCACAGATACGCAGTATTTT. Protein sequence: CASSFSGVGTDTQYF. The complete variable domain, with remaining parts taken from reference TRBV7-3 and TRBJ2-3, reads GAGVSQTPSNKVTEKGKYVELRCDPISGHTALYWYRQSLGQGPEFLIYFQGTGAADDSGLPNDRFFAVRPEGSVSTLKIQRTERGDSAVYLCASSFSGVGTDTQYFGPGTRLTVL.

The rearrangement joins TRBV13 to TRBJ2-3, with D unresolved. The CDR3 consists of 12 residues. The germline gives CDR1 PRHDT, CDR2 FYEKMQ (reference sequence). V was shortened by 5 bases and J by 6 bases, with 9 bases between the two germline ends. The CDR3 DNA reads as TGTGCCAGCAGCCACCGTTGGGATACGCAGTATTTT. Its translation: CASSHRWDTQYF.

The genes are TRBV5-6 and TRBJ1-2; maybe TRBD1 (6 bases). Trimming pared 0 bases from V and 4 bases from J, leaving 7 bases between. CDR1 is SGHDT, CDR2 YYEEEE, per germline. The CDR3 runs to 13 residues. The CDR3 spells CASSLEGGYGYTF. CDR3 in DNA: TGTGCCAGCAGCTTGGAAGGGGGCTATGGCTACACCTTC.

The genes are TRBV7-9 and TRBJ2-3; D perhaps matches TRBD1 (6 bases). Between the trimmed V and J ends, which lost 1 base and 1 base, there was a span of 15 bases. Germline values: CDR1 SEHNR, CDR2 FQNEAQ (reference sequence). The CDR3 is 17 residues long. The CDR3 loop reads CASSLGGLAGGTDTQYF. The CDR3 DNA reads as TGTGCCAGCAGCTTAGGGGGCCTCGCAGGGGGCACAGATACGCAGTATTTT.

The chain joins TRBV27 to TRBJ1-1, with D possibly being TRBD1 (6 bases). Germline V gene data show CDR1 as MNHEY and CDR2 as SMNVEV (reference sequence). This CDR3 has 17 residues. V shed 4 bases and J shed 0 bases, with 18 bases lying between them. The CDR3 coding sequence is TGTGCCAGCAGTTCCTGGACAGAGGACGGGTTGAACACTGAAGCTTTCTTT. It yields the protein CASSSWTEDGLNTEAFF.

This clone was observed a handful of times. This rearrangement joins TRBV5-4 to TRBJ1-1; no clear D. V gave up 0 bases and J gave up 10 bases, with 10 bases separating them. Germline-derived CDR1 and CDR2 are SGHNT and YYREEE (reference sequence). This CDR3 region has 12 residues. The CDR3 coding sequence is TGTGCCAGCAGCTTGGAGTGGCAACGAGCTTTCTTT. This gives the protein CASSLEWQRAFF.

The rearrangement joins TRBV9 to TRBJ2-3, with 7 bases that match TRBD2. The CDR3 totals 18 residues. Germline V gives CDR1 SGDLS, CDR2 YYNGEE. After removal of 0 bases from V and 1 base from J, the junction contained 11 bases not matched to a gene. CDR3: CASSVGLAVQPGTDTQYF. DNA for the CDR3: TGTGCCAGCAGCGTAGGGCTAGCGGTCCAACCGGGCACAGATACGCAGTATTTT. Full variable domain (missing parts from reference TRBV9 and TRBJ2-3): DSGVTQTPKHLITATGQRVTLRCSPRSGDLSVYWYQQSLDQGLQFLIQYYNGEERAKGNILERFSAQQFPDLHSELNLSSLELGDSALYFCASSVGLAVQPGTDTQYFGPGTRLTVL.